The next 24 T cell receptor beta chains were all read from a single sample in a study of T cell responses to AZD1222 COVID-19 vaccine. The data were produced by immunoSEQ multiplex PCR, yet TCRdb's version contains in-frame clones alone and is incomplete. The data contain about 140,000 clones, around nine tenths of them singletons. This specimen consisted of peripheral blood, obtained on day 0 of AZD1222 vaccination. The source is an adult in good health.

The rearrangement joins TRBV7-2 to TRBJ1-6; 7 bases are a match to TRBD1. The CDR3 contains 15 residues. V was pared by 3 bases and J by 7 bases, with 6 bases of the junction left unmatched. Germline-derived CDR1 and CDR2 are SGHTA and FQGNSA. The CDR3 coding sequence is TGTGCCAGCAGCTTCACCGGGACAGTGAATTCACCCCTCCACTTT. Amino acids: CASSFTGTVNSPLHF.

CDR3 nucleotide sequence: TGTGCCACCAGTGACCCGCTTGGGACAGGGGAAACCCAGTACTTC. Translated: CATSDPLGTGETQYF. The chain joins TRBV24-1 to TRBJ2-5; 10 bases fit TRBD1. The CDR3 is made up of 15 amino acids. Trimming took 4 bases from V and 8 from J; bases not matched to a gene: 9. CDR1 is KGHDR and CDR2 is SFDVKD in the germline V gene.

The chain has TRBV5-1 and TRBJ1-2; TRBD1 agrees at 8 bases. The CDR3 has 15 amino acids. Germline V gene sequence: CDR1 SGHRS, CDR2 YFSETQ. The V gene end was trimmed by 2 bases and the J gene end by 0 bases; junction bases not matched to a gene: 3. The CDR3 loop reads CASSFGQGTNYGYTF. CDR3 in DNA: TGCGCCAGCAGCTTTGGACAGGGCACTAACTATGGCTACACCTTC.

This rearrangement joins TRBV5-1 to TRBJ2-7; D might be TRBD1 (5 bases). V was shortened by 0 bases and J by 0 bases, with 10 bases between the two germline ends. Germline CDR1 and CDR2: SGHRS and YFSETQ. The CDR3 extends over 15 amino acids. CDR3 sequence: CASSLGTLLSYEQYF. CDR3 bases: TGCGCCAGCAGCTTGGGGACACTCCTCTCCTACGAGCAGTACTTC.

The chain employs TRBV27 and TRBJ2-7; possible D gene TRBD1, 5 bases. Per the germline V gene, CDR1 is MNHEY and CDR2 is SMNVEV (reference sequence). CDR3 length: 14 residues. The V gene lost 4 bases and the J gene lost 10 bases, with 20 bases spanning the gap. The DNA of the CDR3 is TGTGCCAGCAGTTCACAGGTCCGGGCCCCAACACAGTACTTC. Translating it yields CASSSQVRAPTQYF.

The rearrangement uses TRBV27 and TRBJ1-2, with TRBD1 matching over 8 bases. Germline loops: CDR1 MNHEY, CDR2 SMNVEV (reference sequence). The V gene end was trimmed by 3 bases and the J gene end by 8 bases; junction bases not matched to a gene: 11. CDR3 length: 15 amino acids. The CDR3 DNA follows: TGTGCCAGCAGTTTCAGGGACAGGCTCGGGCTGGGCTACACCTTC. Protein sequence: CASSFRDRLGLGYTF.

The J gene is TRBJ2-7, the V gene TRBV6-5; 10 positions match TRBD2. Germline-derived CDR1 and CDR2 are MNHEY and SVGAGI. V trimming: 6 bases; J trimming: 2 bases; junction bases outside the gene matches: 7. There are 15 residues in the CDR3. The CDR3 sequence is CASSRPTSGAYEQYF. CDR3 nucleotides: TGTGCCAGCAGCCGCCCTACTAGCGGGGCCTACGAGCAGTACTTC.

The V gene is TRBV27, the J gene TRBJ1-2; TRBD1 is a possible D gene (6 bases). Germline-derived CDR1 and CDR2 are MNHEY and SMNVEV (reference sequence). This CDR3 region has 14 residues. Trimming left V 5 bases short and J 8 bases short, with 18 bases between. The CDR3, as DNA: TGTGCCAGCAGTCCCCAGTACAGGGAGTGGGGCTACACCTTC. Residues: CASSPQYREWGYTF.

The V call is TRBV9, the J call TRBJ2-2, with TRBD2 matching over 14 bases. Germline V gene data show CDR1 as SGDLS and CDR2 as YYNGEE. The junction had 1 base not matched to a gene; V was cut back by 6 bases and J by 6 bases. This CDR3 contains 14 residues. CDR3 in DNA: TGTGCCAGCACGGGACTAGCGGGAGCCGGGGAGCTGTTTTTT. This codes for CASTGLAGAGELFF.

Written as DNA, the CDR3 is TGCGCCAGCAGTCGAGCGGCAGGACGCACAGATACGCAGTATTTT. As protein: CASSRAAGRTDTQYF. The rearrangement links TRBV4-1 to TRBJ2-3; TRBD2 might be the D (5 bases). Per germline, CDR1 MGHRA and CDR2 YSYEKL. This CDR3 is 15 amino acids long. Trimming pared 6 bases from V and 1 base from J, leaving 14 bases between.

CDR3 nucleotide sequence: TGTGCCAGTAGTATGTCGGGGGCAGCTAATGAAAAACTGTTTTTT. It yields the protein CASSMSGAANEKLFF. The chain joins TRBV19 to TRBJ1-4, with a possible D match to TRBD1 (6 bases). There are 15 residues in the CDR3. V shed 3 bases and J shed 3 bases, with 11 bases lying between them. CDR1 LNHDA and CDR2 SQIVND come from the germline V gene (reference sequence).

In this sample, this clone turned up once. J is TRBJ1-1 and V is TRBV7-2; D ambiguous. From germline, CDR1 is SGHTA and CDR2 FQGNSA. The V gene lost 4 bases and the J gene lost 5 bases, with 11 bases spanning the gap. This CDR3 has 13 residues. Here the CDR3 DNA reads TGTGCCAGCAGCTCAGGTTGGGAGACTGAAGCTTTCTTT. The encoded protein is CASSSGWETEAFF.

This clone was counted many times. The DNA of the CDR3 is TGTGCCAGCAGCTTGGTTAGTTGGGATTCACCCCTCCACTTT. This codes for CASSLVSWDSPLHF. This rearrangement joins TRBV5-6 to TRBJ1-6; no clear D gene. The CDR3 sequence is 14 residues long. Between the trimmed V and J ends, which lost 0 bases and 8 bases, there was a span of 9 bases. Germline V gene lookup returns CDR1 SGHDT and CDR2 YYEEEE.

The gene calls are TRBV29-1 and TRBJ2-1; the match to TRBD1 covers 9 bases. Germline CDR1 and CDR2: SQVTM and ANQGSEA. The CDR3 consists of 14 residues. V shed 7 bases, J shed 12 bases, and the junction held 16 bases outside the gene matches. CDR3 residues: CSALPGTGQYGQFF. The DNA of the CDR3 is TGCAGCGCCCTGCCCGGGACAGGGCAATATGGGCAGTTCTTC.

V gene TRBV4-2 combines with J gene TRBJ2-5; tentatively, D is TRBD2 (6 bases). Trimming left V 2 bases short and J 5 bases short, with 12 bases between. The CDR3 consists of 14 residues. Per germline, CDR1 LGHNA and CDR2 YNFKEQ. The DNA of the CDR3 is TGTGCCAGCAGCCAAAATCGTGGGAGGGAGACCCAGTACTTC. It codes for CASSQNRGRETQYF.

This chain joins TRBV6-5 and TRBJ2-7, with 7 bases that match TRBD2. Germline V gene lookup returns CDR1 MNHEY and CDR2 SVGAGI. J was trimmed by 6 bases and V by 2 bases; bases with no gene match: 10. CDR3 length equals 15 residues. Here the CDR3 DNA reads TGTGCCAGCAGTTACATGGGGGGGAGAAAGGGCGAGCAGTACTTC. This gives the protein CASSYMGGRKGEQYF.

This rearrangement joins TRBV7-2 to TRBJ1-6; 11 bases map to TRBD1. The CDR3 consists of 17 residues. CDR1 is SGHTA, CDR2 FQGNSA, per germline. With V trimmed by 5 bases and J by 4 bases, 7 bases remained unmatched. CDR3 amino acids: CASSARTGGAYNSPLHF. The DNA of the CDR3 is TGTGCCAGCAGCGCCCGGACAGGGGGCGCTTATAATTCACCCCTCCACTTT.

A few counts support this clone. V gene TRBV9 combines with J gene TRBJ2-7, with D possibly being TRBD2 (6 bases). Germline assignment: CDR1 SGDLS and CDR2 YYNGEE. Trimming took off 0 bases at V and 7 bases at J, with 14 bases between the two ends. The length of the CDR3 is 14 residues. The CDR3 sequence: CASSVAQTAGEQYF. CDR3 sequence (DNA): TGTGCCAGCAGCGTAGCTCAGACCGCGGGGGAGCAGTACTTC.

V gene TRBV27 combines with J gene TRBJ1-4; perhaps TRBD1 as D (6 bases). The germline V gene encodes CDR1 MNHEY and CDR2 SMNVEV (reference sequence). This CDR3 contains 15 residues. V shed 6 bases and J shed 0 bases, with 11 bases lying between them. The CDR3 here is CASSRTVSTNEKLFF. In DNA, the CDR3 is TGTGCCAGCAGCCGGACAGTCTCAACTAATGAAAAACTGTTTTTT.

The chain has TRBV28 and TRBJ2-3; 8 bases align to TRBD2. The germline V gene encodes CDR1 MDHEN and CDR2 SYDVKM. V dropped 3 bases and J dropped 6; count of bases not matched to a gene: 5. This CDR3 contains 14 residues. The CDR3 DNA reads as TGTGCCAGCAGTTTCCTAGCGGGCGGGGATACGCAGTATTTT. This translates into CASSFLAGGDTQYF.

The rearrangement joins TRBV4-1 to TRBJ1-3, with a tentative D call TRBD1 (5 bases). The CDR3 length is 19 residues. Trimming shortened V by 1 base and J by 0 bases, and 19 bases separated the two germline ends. From germline, CDR1 is MGHRA and CDR2 YSYEKL. The CDR3 nucleotides read TGCGCCAGCAGCCAAGTAAGGACGGGGCAGGGCCACTCTGGAAACACCATATATTTT. This sequence encodes CASSQVRTGQGHSGNTIYF.

The chain joins TRBV6-8 to TRBJ1-1; TRBD1 agrees at 7 bases. J was trimmed by 5 bases and V by 4 bases; bases with no gene match: 25. From germline, CDR1 is MNHGY and CDR2 SAAAGT. This CDR3 region has 20 residues. This CDR3 is CASSLGVTGVRVKVWTEAFF. The CDR3 nucleotides read TGTGCCAGCAGTTTGGGGGTTACAGGGGTTAGAGTAAAGGTTTGGACTGAAGCTTTCTTT.

The gene calls are TRBV19 and TRBJ2-1; the D gene is possibly TRBD1 (5 bases). Germline CDR1 is LNHDA and CDR2 is SQIVND (reference sequence). V was pared by 4 bases and J by 0 bases, with 16 bases between. CDR3 length: 17 amino acids. CDR3: CASSTPRQIFSYNEQFF. The CDR3 coding sequence is TGTGCCAGTAGTACTCCCAGACAGATTTTCTCCTACAATGAGCAGTTCTTC. The full variable domain, with the rest looked up from reference TRBV19 and TRBJ2-1, is DGGITQSPKYLFRKEGQNVTLSCEQNLNHDAMYWYRQDPGQGLRLIYYSQIVNDFQKGDIAEGYSVSREKKESFPLTVTSAQKNPTAFYLCASSTPRQIFSYNEQFFGPGTRLTVL.

Only one count was recorded for this clone. The V and J genes are TRBV7-9 and TRBJ2-7; 7 positions match TRBD1. V lost 3 bases to trimming and J lost 5 bases; unmatched junction nucleotides: 7. CDR1 is SEHNR and CDR2 is FQNEAQ in the germline V gene (reference sequence). The CDR3 covers 14 residues. The CDR3, as DNA: TGTGCCAGCAGCTTCCGACAGGGATCCCACGAGCAGTACTTC. This codes for CASSFRQGSHEQYF.